A selection of T cell receptor beta chains follows, all from one sample in a study of cytomegalovirus exposure and HLA in healthy donors. Data came from immunoSEQ multiplex PCR; TCRdb stores just in-frame clones and leaves some out. The sample includes 130,000 to 150,000 clones, around 80% of them seen just once. The sequenced sample consisted of PBMCs. The receptors shown here come from a man between 40 and 49 years old in good health and CMV-seropositive. Both conserved end residues are part of each CDR3. The D gene is left open where the match is weak. Clone size, where shown, is once, few, many, or a class for clones that have expanded.

J,V,size,D,CDR3,DNA
TRBJ1-2,TRBV9,-,-,CASSVVGNTGIYTF,TGTGCCAGCAGCGTAGTAGGAAATACAGGGATCTACACCTTC
TRBJ2-1,TRBV5-1,-,TRBD1,CASSFIQGANEQFF,TGCGCCAGCAGCTTCATACAGGGGGCCAATGAGCAGTTCTTC
TRBJ2-5,TRBV29-1,-,-,CSVGESGTQYF,TGCAGCGTTGGGGAGAGTGGGACCCAGTACTTC
TRBJ2-4,TRBV2,-,TRBD1,CASREGQVLNIQYF,TGTGCCAGCAGGGAGGGACAGGTTTTAAACATTCAGTACTTC
TRBJ2-5,TRBV4-2,-,TRBD2,CASSPSPSGKGYQETQYF,TGTGCCAGCAGCCCAAGCCCTAGCGGGAAGGGGTACCAAGAGACCCAGTACTTC
TRBJ1-1,TRBV30,-,-,CAWSVLPEAFF,TGTGCCTGGAGTGTACTCCCTGAAGCTTTCTTT
TRBJ2-7,TRBV7-9,few,-,CASSSQGSGQYF,TGTGCCAGCAGCTCGCAGGGATCGGGGCAGTACTTC
TRBJ2-3,TRBV5-6,few,-,CASSSFTDTQYF,TGTGCCAGCAGTTCGTTCACAGATACGCAGTATTTT
TRBJ2-7,TRBV6-1,few,-,CASTLIASYTYEQYF,TGTGCCAGCACCCTAATAGCTAGTTACACCTACGAGCAGTACTTC
TRBJ1-2,TRBV18,-,TRBD1,CASSPPIGQGNGYTF,TGTGCCAGCTCACCACCGATTGGACAGGGGAACGGCTACACCTTC
TRBJ2-7,TRBV7-9,few,-,CASKGDSGRAYEQYF,TGTGCCAGCAAGGGGGATTCAGGGAGGGCCTACGAGCAGTACTTC
TRBJ1-2,TRBV5-4,-,TRBD1,CASSGGQATNYGYTF,TGTGCCAGCAGCGGCGGACAGGCTACTAACTATGGCTACACCTTC
TRBJ2-2,TRBV5-1,-,-,CASSGQNTGELFF,TGCGCCAGCAGCGGACAAAACACCGGGGAGCTGTTTTTT
TRBJ1-6,TRBV27,-,-,CASSSPGGVNSPLHF,TGTGCCAGCAGCTCACCAGGAGGGGTAAATTCACCCCTCCACTTT
TRBJ1-1,TRBV6-5,few,TRBD1,CASSYTGQMNTEAFF,TGTGCCAGCAGTTACACGGGACAGATGAACACTGAAGCTTTCTTT
TRBJ1-2,TRBV6-5,few,-,CASSYSGAPYGYTF,TGTGCCAGCAGTTACTCTGGGGCCCCCTATGGCTACACCTTC
TRBJ1-1,TRBV4-3,many,TRBD1,CASSLNTGGTEAFF,TGCGCCAGCAGCCTAAATACAGGGGGCACTGAAGCTTTCTTT
TRBJ2-5,TRBV6-1,-,-,CASSESGGPNWRETQYF,TGTGCCAGCAGTGAAAGTGGAGGCCCCAACTGGCGAGAGACCCAGTACTTC
TRBJ1-5,TRBV5-6,-,TRBD1,CASSLTGGNGQPQHF,TGTGCCAGCAGCCTGACAGGGGGTAATGGTCAGCCCCAGCATTTT
TRBJ1-4,TRBV15,-,-,CATSGRGVANEKLFF,TGTGCCACCAGTGGCCGGGGGGTGGCTAATGAAAAACTGTTTTTT
TRBJ1-6,TRBV7-8,-,TRBD1,CASSWQGAQVSPLHF,TGTGCCAGCAGCTGGCAGGGGGCGCAGGTGTCACCCCTCCACTTT
TRBJ1-1,TRBV9,-,-,CASSPTTPAEAFF,TGTGCCAGCAGCCCTACTACACCCGCTGAAGCTTTCTTT
TRBJ1-3,TRBV9,-,-,CASSVGTSRLSGNTIYF,TGTGCCAGCAGCGTAGGGACATCACGATTATCTGGAAACACCATATATTTT
TRBJ2-2,TRBV5-4,-,-,CASRSSTVSTGELFF,TGTGCCAGCAGGTCTAGCACGGTGAGCACCGGGGAGCTGTTTTTT
TRBJ2-7,TRBV5-4,-,TRBD1,CASSLGQGWEQYF,TGTGCCAGCAGCCTGGGACAGGGGTGGGAGCAGTACTTC
TRBJ1-1,TRBV4-3,-,-,CASSLLPGPSNTEAFF,TGCGCCAGCAGCCTTTTACCTGGGCCGTCGAACACTGAAGCTTTCTTT
TRBJ2-5,TRBV10-2,many,TRBD2,CASSRVGGGGTQYF,TGCGCCAGCAGCAGGGTTGGCGGGGGTGGGACCCAGTACTTC
TRBJ2-1,TRBV6-6,-,TRBD1,CASSSWDRSLNEQFF,TGTGCCAGCAGTTCATGGGACAGGTCCCTCAATGAGCAGTTCTTC
TRBJ1-3,TRBV4-2,once,TRBD1,CASSHDPLQGAGGNTIYF,TGTGCCAGCAGCCACGATCCCCTTCAGGGGGCTGGAGGAAACACCATATATTTT
TRBJ2-7,TRBV27,once,TRBD1,CASSFTGGGYEQYF,TGTGCCAGCAGTTTTACAGGGGGCGGTTACGAGCAGTACTTC
TRBJ1-2,TRBV10-1,-,TRBD1,CASSEGQGYGYTF,TGCGCCAGCAGTGAGGGACAGGGGTACGGCTACACCTTC